This T cell receptor beta chain is from a study of vaccination and CD4 T cells after COVID-19. As to treatment: approximately nine-day PBMC culture with coronavirus spike peptide pools or control peptides (ViraFEST assay). Sequencing of DNA taken from cultured CD4+ T cells relied on the Oncomine TCR Beta short-read assay. Genomic DNA extraction was carried out from cultured CD4+ T cells. TCRdb re-derived calls from the PCR reads in MiXCR, one entry per CDR3 protein. The data hold 9,500 to 15,000 distinct CDR3 sequences, with about half observed a single time. Germline V gene sequence: CDR1 SGHVS, CDR2 FQNEAQ. The CDR3 runs 15 residues. V lost 9 bases and J 2 bases, leaving 20 bases between the germline ends. A remark on this clonotype: Its antigen is unidentified.

The chain is built from TRBV7-8 and TRBJ2-7; no clear D. The TCR originated in a human donor who had recovered from COVID-19. Sequencing was carried out using CD4+ T cells from blood, cultured in vitro. The CDR3 is CARRSVVRPTYEQYF. Written as DNA, the CDR3 is TGTGCCAGACGGTCAGTAGTCAGACCGACCTACGAGCAGTACTTC.